This TCR beta chain was captured in a study of vaccination effects on CD4 cells after COVID-19. Pools of viral peptides were used by the ViraFEST assay to expand antigen-specific CD4+ T cells ahead of sequencing. On day 10 of culture, CD4+ T cells were separated out. Infection dated between March and December 2020, before the Alpha, Beta and Delta variants reached the United States. Half-medium changes using IL-2 medium occurred on days 3 and 7. Germline CDR1 is MDHEN and CDR2 is SYDVKM. V was shortened by 7 bases and J by 1 base, with 7 bases between the two germline ends. The CDR3 length is 13 residues. Turning to this clone: The antigen is not known.

Sequenced by immunoSEQ multiplex PCR; TCRdb stores in-frame clones only, minus some. The profile shows around 75,000 clones, 60% to 75% of them singletons. The chain carries TRBV28 and TRBJ2-2, with no clear D. The sequence derives from a human donor who had a prior SARS-CoV-2 infection. The sample in question was CD4+ T cells from PBMCs cultured with HIV peptides, obtained before COVID-19 vaccination. Subset meaning: HIV-1 Nef peptide pool negative control/reference culture. CDR3 loop: CASNDGNTGELFF. For the CDR3, the DNA is TGTGCCAGCAACGACGGGAACACCGGGGAGCTGTTTTTT.